The sequence of this T cell receptor beta chain was determined in a study of blood T cell repertoires in COVID-19. TCRdb keeps only in-frame clones here, not all; method: immunoSEQ multiplex PCR. The data contain roughly 280,000 clones, roughly 86% of them singletons. Germline CDR1 and CDR2: SNHLY and FYNNEI. The V and J ends lost 1 base and 4 bases respectively, with 10 bases between them. The CDR3 runs to 15 residues. The genes are TRBV2 and TRBJ1-4; D remains unclear. This TCR was recovered from an older woman who had recovered from COVID-19. What was sequenced was PBMCs or T cells enriched from blood (not recorded which). CDR3 sequence: CASSEGRAFNEKLFF. The CDR3 DNA reads TGTGCCAGCAGTGAAGGGAGGGCCTTTAATGAAAAACTGTTTTTT.